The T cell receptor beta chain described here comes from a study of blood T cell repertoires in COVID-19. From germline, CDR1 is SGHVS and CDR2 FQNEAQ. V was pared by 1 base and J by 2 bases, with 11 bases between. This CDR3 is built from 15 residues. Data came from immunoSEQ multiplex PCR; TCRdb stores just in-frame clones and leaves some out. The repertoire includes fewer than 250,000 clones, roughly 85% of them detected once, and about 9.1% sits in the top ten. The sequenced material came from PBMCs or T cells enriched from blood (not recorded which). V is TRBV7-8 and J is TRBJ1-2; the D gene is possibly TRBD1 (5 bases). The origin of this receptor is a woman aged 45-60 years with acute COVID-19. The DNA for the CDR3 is TGTGCCAGCAGCTTAGGGGGCAGGGCCAACTATGGCTACACCTTC. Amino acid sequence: CASSLGGRANYGYTF.